This T cell receptor beta chain is from a study of control samples from healthy donors and cancer patients. Sequencing was performed with immunoSEQ multiplex PCR; in TCRdb, only in-frame clones are kept and a portion is missing. The table includes some 58,000 clones, 87% detected once. The CDR3 extends over 16 amino acids. CDR1 is SQVTM, CDR2 ANQGSEA, per germline. V dropped 2 bases and J dropped 1; count of bases not matched to a gene: 9. This clone turned up a few times. Input material: PBMCs. This receptor was taken from a woman aged 55-75 years with lung cancer. The chain couples TRBV29-1 to TRBJ2-7; 9 bases agree with TRBD2. CDR3 in DNA: TGCAGCGTTGAATCAGCGGGGGGCCAACTTTCCTACGAGCAGTACTTC. Translation: CSVESAGGQLSYEQYF.